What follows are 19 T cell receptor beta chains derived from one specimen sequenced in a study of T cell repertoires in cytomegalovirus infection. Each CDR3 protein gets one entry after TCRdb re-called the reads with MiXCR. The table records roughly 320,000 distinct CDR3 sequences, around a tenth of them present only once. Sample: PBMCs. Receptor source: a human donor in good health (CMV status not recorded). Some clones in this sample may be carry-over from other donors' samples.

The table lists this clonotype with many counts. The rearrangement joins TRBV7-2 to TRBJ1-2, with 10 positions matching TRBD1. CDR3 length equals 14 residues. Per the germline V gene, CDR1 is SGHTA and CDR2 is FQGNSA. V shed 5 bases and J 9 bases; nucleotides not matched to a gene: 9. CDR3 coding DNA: TGTGCCAGCAGCCCCCGGACAGGGGGAAAAAGCTACACCTTC. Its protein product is CASSPRTGGKSYTF.

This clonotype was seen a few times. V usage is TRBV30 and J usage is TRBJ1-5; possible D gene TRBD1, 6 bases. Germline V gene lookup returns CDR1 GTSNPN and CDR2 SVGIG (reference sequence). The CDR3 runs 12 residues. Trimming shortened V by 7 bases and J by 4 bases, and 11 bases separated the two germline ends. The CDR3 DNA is TGTGCCTCCGGCCAGGGGAATCAGCCCCAGCATTTT. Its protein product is CASGQGNQPQHF.

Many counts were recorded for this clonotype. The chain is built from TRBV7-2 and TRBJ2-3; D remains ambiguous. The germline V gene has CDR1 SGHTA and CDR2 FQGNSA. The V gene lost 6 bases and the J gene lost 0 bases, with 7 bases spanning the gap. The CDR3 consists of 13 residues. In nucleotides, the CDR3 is TGTGCCAGCAGTTTCTCCAGCACAGATACGCAGTATTTT. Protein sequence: CASSFSSTDTQYF.

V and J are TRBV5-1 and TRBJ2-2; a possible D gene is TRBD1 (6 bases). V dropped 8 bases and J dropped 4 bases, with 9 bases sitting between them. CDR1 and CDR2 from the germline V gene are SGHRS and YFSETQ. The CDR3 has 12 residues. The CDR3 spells CARGGSTGELFF. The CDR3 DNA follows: TGCGCCAGAGGGGGAAGCACCGGGGAGCTGTTTTTT.

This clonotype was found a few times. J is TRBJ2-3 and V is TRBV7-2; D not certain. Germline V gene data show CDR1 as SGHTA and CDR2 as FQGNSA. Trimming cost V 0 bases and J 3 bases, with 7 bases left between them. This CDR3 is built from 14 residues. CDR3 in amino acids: CASSLAGKTDTQYF. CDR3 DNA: TGTGCCAGCAGCTTAGCGGGGAAAACAGATACGCAGTATTTT. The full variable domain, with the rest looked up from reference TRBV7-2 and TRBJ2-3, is GAGVSQSPSNKVTEKGKDVELRCDPISGHTALYWYRQSLGQGLEFLIYFQGNSAPDKSGLPSDRFSAERTGGSVSTLTIQRTQQEDSAVYLCASSLAGKTDTQYFGPGTRLTVL.

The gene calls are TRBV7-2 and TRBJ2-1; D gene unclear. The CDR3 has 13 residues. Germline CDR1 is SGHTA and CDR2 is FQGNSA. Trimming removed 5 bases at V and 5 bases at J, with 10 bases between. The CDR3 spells CASSEVVHNEQFF. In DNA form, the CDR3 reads TGTGCCAGCAGCGAGGTGGTCCACAATGAGCAGTTCTTC.

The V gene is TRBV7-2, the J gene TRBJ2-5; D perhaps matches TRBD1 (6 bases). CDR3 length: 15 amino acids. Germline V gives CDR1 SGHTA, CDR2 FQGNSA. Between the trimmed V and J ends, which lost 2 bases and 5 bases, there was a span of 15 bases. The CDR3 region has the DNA TGTGCCAGCAGCTTATGGGGGCTAGGAGTGGAGACCCAGTACTTC. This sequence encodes CASSLWGLGVETQYF.

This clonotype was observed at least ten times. The CDR3 region is CASSYGTGVDNEQFF. DNA for the CDR3: TGTGCCAGCAGTTACGGGACAGGGGTTGACAATGAGCAGTTCTTC. The gene calls are TRBV6-2 or TRBV6-3 and TRBJ2-1; the match to TRBD1 covers 10 bases. CDR1 and CDR2 (germline): MNHEY, SVGEGT. The CDR3 is 15 residues long. Trimming removed 2 bases from V and 5 bases from J; junction bases left unmatched: 3.

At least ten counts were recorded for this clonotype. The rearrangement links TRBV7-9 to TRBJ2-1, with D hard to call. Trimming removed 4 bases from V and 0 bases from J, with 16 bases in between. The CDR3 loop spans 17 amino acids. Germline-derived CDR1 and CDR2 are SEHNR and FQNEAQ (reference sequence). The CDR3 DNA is TGTGCCAGCAGCTCGCCTAAAGTGGCGAGCTCCTACAATGAGCAGTTCTTC. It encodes CASSSPKVASSYNEQFF.

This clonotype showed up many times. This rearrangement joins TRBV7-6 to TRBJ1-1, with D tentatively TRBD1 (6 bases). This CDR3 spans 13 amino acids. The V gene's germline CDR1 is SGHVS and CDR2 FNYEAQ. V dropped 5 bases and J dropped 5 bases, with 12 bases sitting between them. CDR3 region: CASSRRQETEAFF. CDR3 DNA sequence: TGTGCCAGCAGCCGGCGACAGGAGACTGAAGCTTTCTTT.

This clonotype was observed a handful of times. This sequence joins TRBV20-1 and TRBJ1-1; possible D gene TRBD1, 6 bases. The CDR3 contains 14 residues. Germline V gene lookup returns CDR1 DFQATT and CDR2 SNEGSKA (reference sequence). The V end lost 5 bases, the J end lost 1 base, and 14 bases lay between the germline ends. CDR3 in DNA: TGCAGTGCTGGAAACAGGGTACAGAACACTGAAGCTTTCTTT. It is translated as CSAGNRVQNTEAFF.

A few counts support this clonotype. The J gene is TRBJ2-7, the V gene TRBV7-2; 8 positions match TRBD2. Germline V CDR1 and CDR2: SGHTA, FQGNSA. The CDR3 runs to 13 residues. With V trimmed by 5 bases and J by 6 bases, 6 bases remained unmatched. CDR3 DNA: TGTGCCAGCAGCGCACGGGGGACTAGCGAGCAGTACTTC. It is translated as CASSARGTSEQYF.

The chain's CDR3 is CASSHGATYEQYF. The CDR3 region has the DNA TGTGCCAGCAGCCACGGGGCTACCTACGAGCAGTACTTC. The chain links TRBV14 to TRBJ2-7, with D possibly being TRBD1 or TRBD2 (5 bases each). CDR3 size: 13 residues. Trimming took 3 bases from V and 2 from J, leaving 8 bases between them. The germline V gene has CDR1 SGHDN and CDR2 FVKESK.

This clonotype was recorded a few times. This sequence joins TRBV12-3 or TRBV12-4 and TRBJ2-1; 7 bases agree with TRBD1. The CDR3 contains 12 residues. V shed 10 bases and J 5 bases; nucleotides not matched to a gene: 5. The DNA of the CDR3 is TGTGCCACCTACAGGGGAAACAATGAGCAGTTCTTC. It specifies CATYRGNNEQFF.

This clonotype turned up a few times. CDR3 amino acids: CASSYGRDRASKNIQYF. DNA for the CDR3: TGTGCCAGCAGTTATGGGCGGGACAGGGCATCCAAAAACATTCAGTACTTC. This sequence joins TRBV6-2 or TRBV6-3 and TRBJ2-4, with TRBD1 identical over 9 bases. This CDR3 comprises 17 residues. V was pared by 3 bases and J by 2 bases, with 8 bases of the junction left unmatched. Germline values: CDR1 MNHEY, CDR2 SVGEGT.

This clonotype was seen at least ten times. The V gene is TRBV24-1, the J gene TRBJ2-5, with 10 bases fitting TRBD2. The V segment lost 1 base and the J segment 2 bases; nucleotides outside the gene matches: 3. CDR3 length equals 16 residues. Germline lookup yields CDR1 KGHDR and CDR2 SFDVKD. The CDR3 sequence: CATSDFLTSGQETQYF. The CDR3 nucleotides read TGTGCCACCAGTGATTTCCTGACTAGCGGGCAAGAGACCCAGTACTTC.

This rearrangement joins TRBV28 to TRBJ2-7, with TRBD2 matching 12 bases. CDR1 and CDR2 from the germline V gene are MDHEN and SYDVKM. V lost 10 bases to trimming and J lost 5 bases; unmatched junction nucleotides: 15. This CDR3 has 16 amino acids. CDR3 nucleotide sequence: TGTGCCACCATGTGGGCTACTAGCGGGAGGAGCAACGAGCAGTACTTC. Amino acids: CATMWATSGRSNEQYF.

The CDR3 sequence: CASSGPGQQRGEQYF. The CDR3 DNA sequence: TGTGCCAGCAGCGGACCGGGACAGCAAAGGGGGGAGCAGTACTTC. This chain uses TRBV7-2 with TRBJ2-7, with 7 bases fitting TRBD1. There are 15 residues in the CDR3. Germline lookup yields CDR1 SGHTA and CDR2 FQGNSA. V lost 5 bases and J lost 7; bases outside the gene matches: 14.

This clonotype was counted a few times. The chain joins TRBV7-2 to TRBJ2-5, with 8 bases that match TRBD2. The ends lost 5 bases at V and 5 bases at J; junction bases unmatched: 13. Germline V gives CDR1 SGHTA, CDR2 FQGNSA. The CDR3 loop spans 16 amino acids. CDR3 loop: CASSELRGGGSETQYF. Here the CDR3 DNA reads TGTGCCAGCAGCGAGCTTCGGGGGGGGGGGAGCGAGACCCAGTACTTC.